These T cell receptor beta chains were read from a single sample in a study of blood T cell repertoires in COVID-19. Some clones are missing from TCRdb's copy, which holds only in-frame ones; the method was immunoSEQ multiplex PCR. The sample yields approximately 250,000 clones, approximately 86% seen once. The source material was peripheral blood. Receptors were obtained from a woman aged 70-85 years with COVID-19, enrolled during active disease. The CDR3 runs from the conserved cysteine through the conserved F or W. Fields, in order: J gene, clone size, V gene, D gene, CDR3 protein, CDR3 DNA. The D gene is left open where the match is weak. Size is stated for part of the rows, as once, few or many counts, or as a class when the clone is expanded.

J: TRBJ2-2; size: -; V: TRBV5-4; D: -; CDR3: CASSLSGLSDTGELFF; DNA: TGTGCCAGCAGCTTGAGTGGACTCTCTGACACCGGGGAGCTGTTTTTT
J: TRBJ2-1; size: -; V: TRBV3-1/TRBV3-2; D: TRBD2; CDR3: CASSHWGGDSNEQFF; DNA: TGTGCCAGCAGCCATTGGGGGGGGGATTCGAATGAGCAGTTCTTC
J: TRBJ2-3; size: -; V: TRBV5-4; D: -; CDR3: CASSTSVGAGDTQYF; DNA: TGTGCCAGCAGCACGTCGGTTGGGGCCGGGGATACGCAGTATTTT
J: TRBJ2-4; size: -; V: TRBV19; D: TRBD1; CDR3: CASSTHENRGNNIQYF; DNA: TGTGCCAGTAGTACCCACGAGAACAGGGGGAACAACATTCAGTACTTC
J: TRBJ1-3; size: -; V: TRBV28; D: -; CDR3: CASSLSAGSGNTIYF; DNA: TGTGCCAGCAGTTTATCGGCAGGTTCTGGAAACACCATATATTTT
J: TRBJ2-4; size: -; V: TRBV12-5; D: TRBD2; CDR3: CASGLTPGLLAKNIQYF; DNA: TGTGCTAGTGGTTTGACCCCGGGACTACTAGCCAAAAACATTCAGTACTTC
J: TRBJ2-3; size: -; V: TRBV10-3; D: -; CDR3: CAISESSDTQYF; DNA: TGTGCCATCAGTGAGTCCTCAGATACGCAGTATTTT
J: TRBJ2-5; size: once; V: TRBV5-1; D: -; CDR3: CASSQTTGNQETQYF; DNA: TGCGCCAGCAGCCAAACAACAGGGAATCAAGAGACCCAGTACTTC
J: TRBJ1-5; size: -; V: TRBV19; D: -; CDR3: CASSKMTGNQPQHF; DNA: TGTGCCAGTAGTAAAATGACAGGCAATCAGCCCCAGCATTTT
J: TRBJ2-1; size: -; V: TRBV10-2; D: TRBD2; CDR3: CASRLGLAGYEQFF; DNA: TGCGCCAGCAGATTAGGACTAGCGGGGTATGAGCAGTTCTTC
J: TRBJ1-1; size: -; V: TRBV3-1/TRBV3-2; D: -; CDR3: CASSRRGMNTEAFF; DNA: TGTGCCAGCAGCCGCCGAGGTATGAACACTGAAGCTTTCTTT
J: TRBJ1-5; size: -; V: TRBV27; D: -; CDR3: CASSPSEGERGSQPQHF; DNA: TGTGCCAGCAGTCCTAGCGAGGGTGAGAGGGGAAGTCAGCCCCAGCATTTT
J: TRBJ2-5; size: few; V: TRBV12-5; D: TRBD1; CDR3: CASGSGTVTQETQYF; DNA: TGTGCTAGTGGTTCCGGGACAGTGACCCAAGAGACCCAGTACTTC
J: TRBJ1-2; size: -; V: TRBV18; D: -; CDR3: CASSPEGYGYTF; DNA: TGTGCCAGCTCACCGGAGGGGTACGGCTACACCTTC
J: TRBJ1-4; size: -; V: TRBV6-5; D: TRBD1; CDR3: CASGRQGGLEKLFF; DNA: TGTGCCAGCGGGAGACAGGGGGGTCTGGAAAAACTGTTTTTT
J: TRBJ2-4; size: once; V: TRBV5-1; D: -; CDR3: CASSLDYQGSLAKNIQYF; DNA: TGCGCCAGCAGCTTGGACTACCAGGGATCACTAGCCAAAAACATTCAGTACTTC
J: TRBJ2-1; size: -; V: TRBV27; D: TRBD1; CDR3: CASSHWTGSQINEQFF; DNA: TGTGCCAGCAGTCACTGGACAGGGTCGCAAATCAATGAGCAGTTCTTC
J: TRBJ1-4; size: -; V: TRBV5-8; D: TRBD1; CDR3: CASSFWTGEEEKLFF; DNA: TGTGCCAGCAGCTTCTGGACAGGGGAGGAGGAAAAACTGTTTTTT
J: TRBJ1-2; size: -; V: TRBV5-5; D: -; CDR3: CASSQLTGNYGYTF; DNA: TGTGCCAGCAGCCAATTAACAGGGAACTATGGCTACACCTTC
J: TRBJ2-7; size: -; V: TRBV10-2; D: -; CDR3: CASSETGKGGEQYF; DNA: TGCGCCAGCAGTGAGACAGGCAAGGGTGGCGAGCAGTACTTC
J: TRBJ1-2; size: -; V: TRBV27; D: -; CDR3: CASSPVQGVFYGYTF; DNA: TGTGCCAGCAGTCCCGTGCAGGGTGTATTTTATGGCTACACCTTC
J: TRBJ2-7; size: -; V: TRBV3-1/TRBV3-2; D: -; CDR3: CASSPSRVGEQYF; DNA: TGTGCCAGCAGCCCCTCTCGGGTTGGCGAGCAGTACTTC
J: TRBJ1-2; size: -; V: TRBV7-9; D: -; CDR3: CASSLGSGATRGYGYTF; DNA: TGTGCCAGCAGCTTAGGTTCAGGGGCCACTCGGGGCTATGGCTACACCTTC